The 14 T cell receptor beta chains presented below share a single source sample, sequenced in a study of vaccination and CD4 T cells after COVID-19. The treatment: approximately 10-day PBMC culture with coronavirus spike peptide pools or control peptides (ViraFEST assay). For these receptors, no antigen is known. Scientists ran DNA taken from cultured CD4+ T cells through the Oncomine TCR Beta short-read assay for sequencing. TCRdb redid the calling of the PCR reads with MiXCR, one entry per CDR3 protein. The data hold approximately 21,000 distinct CDR3 sequences, with over 60% observed a single time. The sequencing input was CD4+ T cells from blood, cultured in vitro. These receptor sequences come from a human donor who had recovered from COVID-19.

The CDR3 reads CASSSPRRPTDTQYF. The DNA of the CDR3 is TGTGCCAGCAGTAGCCCGAGGCGGCCCACAGATACGCAGTATTTT. The chain links TRBV28 to TRBJ2-3; no clear D gene. This CDR3 has 15 amino acids. V was cut by 5 bases and J by 2 bases, with 14 bases left in between. Germline assignment: CDR1 MDHEN and CDR2 SYDVKM. The entire variable domain, with the rest obtained from reference TRBV28 and TRBJ2-3, is as follows: DVKVTQSSRYLVKRTGEKVFLECVQDMDHENMFWYRQDPGLGLRLIYFSYDVKMKEKGDIPEGYSVSREKKERFSLILESASTNQTSMYLCASSSPRRPTDTQYFGPGTRLTVL.

The rearrangement joins TRBV19 to TRBJ1-5, with a tentative D call TRBD1 (6 bases). Germline-derived CDR1 and CDR2 are LNHDA and SQIVND (reference sequence). Deletions cut 6 bases from V and 1 base from J, with 16 bases between. CDR3 length: 16 amino acids. The CDR3 DNA follows: TGTGCCAGTAGGATTAACAGGGTTCGGAGCAATCAGCCCCAGCATTTT. This encodes CASRINRVRSNQPQHF.

The rearrangement links TRBV19 to TRBJ1-1; D ambiguous. The V gene's germline CDR1 is LNHDA and CDR2 SQIVND (reference sequence). Trimming shortened V by 6 bases and J by 0 bases, and 14 bases separated the two germline ends. The CDR3 totals 15 residues. CDR3 amino acids: CASSWSMGMNTEAFF. CDR3 coding DNA: TGTGCCAGTAGCTGGAGTATGGGAATGAACACTGAAGCTTTCTTT.

The rearrangement joins TRBV6-5 to TRBJ1-5; D may be TRBD1 (6 bases). Trimming pared 2 bases from V and 2 bases from J, leaving 13 bases between. Germline V gene sequence: CDR1 MNHEY, CDR2 SVGAGI. This CDR3 comprises 16 residues. The DNA of the CDR3 is TGTGCCAGCAGTTACAAAGGACAGTCAGGCAATCAGCCCCAGCATTTT. Translation: CASSYKGQSGNQPQHF.

This clonotype was picked up one time. The rearrangement uses TRBV28 and TRBJ1-4; the match to TRBD1 covers 7 bases. This CDR3 is built from 13 residues. V dropped 10 bases and J dropped 5; count of bases not matched to a gene: 7. Germline V gene lookup returns CDR1 MDHEN and CDR2 SYDVKM. The CDR3 sequence: CATNRGRNEKLFF. CDR3 nucleotide sequence: TGTGCCACCAACAGGGGCAGGAATGAAAAACTGTTTTTT. Filled out from reference TRBV28 and TRBJ1-4, the complete variable domain reads DVKVTQSSRYLVKRTGEKVFLECVQDMDHENMFWYRQDPGLGLRLIYFSYDVKMKEKGDIPEGYSVSREKKERFSLILESASTNQTSMYLCATNRGRNEKLFFGSGTQLSVL.

This chain connects TRBV7-9 to TRBJ1-1, with D maybe TRBD1 (6 bases). The CDR3 sequence is 15 residues long. Trimming left V 2 bases short and J 9 bases short, with 19 bases between. Germline CDR1 SEHNR, CDR2 FQNEAQ (reference sequence). In DNA form, the CDR3 reads TGTGCCAGCAGCTTAAAGAGACCGGGACAAAGACAAGCTTTCTTT. This sequence encodes CASSLKRPGQRQAFF.

The gene calls are TRBV15 and TRBJ2-1; D is tentatively TRBD1 or TRBD2 (5 bases each). V dropped 8 bases and J dropped 6 bases, with 23 bases sitting between them. Per the germline V gene, CDR1 is LNHNV and CDR2 is YYDKDF (reference sequence). The CDR3 runs to 16 residues. The CDR3 coding sequence is TGTGCCACCCGCCCCTCCGGGACCCTTAGGGCCAATGAGCAGTTCTTC. Translated, it gives CATRPSGTLRANEQFF. The full variable domain, rest sourced from reference TRBV15 and TRBJ2-1, is DAMVIQNPRYQVTQFGKPVTLSCSQTLNHNVMYWYQQKSSQAPKLLFHYYDKDFNNEADTPDNFQSRRPNTSFCFLDIRSPGLGDTAMYLCATRPSGTLRANEQFFGPGTRLTVL.

The gene calls are TRBV28 and TRBJ1-1; possibly TRBD1 for D (5 bases). The germline V gene has CDR1 MDHEN and CDR2 SYDVKM. V was cut by 4 bases and J by 3 bases, with 15 bases left in between. CDR3 size: 15 residues. CDR3 sequence (DNA): TGTGCCAGCAGTTCGGGGGGAGTTGTTGACACTGAAGCTTTCTTT. This encodes CASSSGGVVDTEAFF.

The chain has TRBV11-2 and TRBJ2-3; D may be TRBD1 or TRBD2 (5 bases each). CDR3 length equals 14 residues. V gave up 1 base and J gave up 5 bases, with 10 bases separating them. CDR1 is SGHAT, CDR2 FQNNGV, per germline. CDR3 loop: CASSLGGAQDTQYF. The CDR3, as DNA: TGTGCCAGCAGCTTAGGAGGGGCCCAAGATACGCAGTATTTT. Drawing the rest from reference TRBV11-2 and TRBJ2-3, the complete variable domain is EAGVAQSPRYKIIEKRQSVAFWCNPISGHATLYWYQQILGQGPKLLIQFQNNGVVDDSQLPKDRFSAERLKGVDSTLKIQPAKLEDSAVYLCASSLGGAQDTQYFGPGTRLTVL.

The CDR3 DNA follows: TGTGCCAGCAGCCAGCGGACAGGCCTCTATGGCTACACCTTC. Its translation is CASSQRTGLYGYTF. The J gene is TRBJ1-2, the V gene TRBV28; 7 bases align to TRBD1. CDR1 and CDR2 (germline): MDHEN, SYDVKM. This CDR3 comprises 14 residues. V shed 6 bases, J shed 4 bases, and the junction held 8 bases outside the gene matches.

A note on this clonotype: The junction differs from germline at one of its ends, possibly a read error. The genes are TRBV10-3 and TRBJ1-1; D is ambiguous. CDR1 ENHRY and CDR2 SYGVKD come from the germline V gene. CDR3 length equals 15 residues. The CDR3 nucleotides are TGTGCCATAAGTGAGTCTGGTGGGAGGAACACTGAAGCTTTCTTT. Translation: CAISESGGRNTEAFF.

This clonotype is a singleton in its sample. The chain is built from TRBV7-9 and TRBJ1-2, with a weak D call TRBD1 (5 bases). Germline V gene data show CDR1 as SEHNR and CDR2 as FQNEAQ (reference sequence). CDR3 length: 12 residues. V was shortened by 6 bases and J by 6 bases, with 11 bases between the two germline ends. This chain's CDR3 is CASSLDRHGYTF. The CDR3 DNA follows: TGTGCCAGCAGTCTAGACAGACATGGCTACACCTTC.

This chain joins TRBV28 and TRBJ2-1; 7 bases map to TRBD1. The CDR3 has 14 residues. Germline V CDR1 and CDR2: MDHEN, SYDVKM. Trimming took 7 bases from V and 7 from J; bases not matched to a gene: 10. CDR3 sequence reads: CASKTGIWKNEQFF. Here the CDR3 DNA reads TGTGCCAGCAAGACAGGGATATGGAAAAATGAGCAGTTCTTC. Combining the CDR3 with reference TRBV28 and TRBJ2-1 gives the whole variable domain DVKVTQSSRYLVKRTGEKVFLECVQDMDHENMFWYRQDPGLGLRLIYFSYDVKMKEKGDIPEGYSVSREKKERFSLILESASTNQTSMYLCASKTGIWKNEQFFGPGTRLTVL.

This clonotype occurred a few times. This rearrangement joins TRBV19 to TRBJ1-2; unclear D gene. With 3 bases removed from V and 8 bases from J, the gap between germline ends came to 13 bases. The CDR3 extends over 13 amino acids. CDR1 is LNHDA and CDR2 is SQIVND in the germline V gene (reference sequence). CDR3 in amino acids: CASSMEGPGGYTF. CDR3 DNA sequence: TGTGCCAGTAGTATGGAGGGTCCTGGGGGCTACACCTTC.